The source of this T cell receptor beta chain is a study of OX40 agonist ivuxolimab in advanced cancers. Study at large: Ivuxolimab, an agonist antibody against OX40 (CD134), was given to patients.

Looked up from germline, CDR1 is MNHNS and CDR2 is SASEGT. V gave up 5 bases and J gave up 7 bases; unmatched junction bases: 5. CDR3 size: 14 residues. Peripheral blood came from all dose cohorts at three timepoints. Clones were read by immunoSEQ multiplex PCR, and TCRdb kept only the in-frame ones, dropping some. Altogether fewer than 20,000 clones are present, about four fifths being singletons, with the ten largest covering 14% to 15%. The specimen was CD4+ or CD8+ T cells sorted from blood, collected in a trial of the OX40 agonist ivuxolimab. The receptor's source is an adult with an advanced solid tumor such as melanoma, head and neck, liver or kidney cancer. J is TRBJ1-6 and V is TRBV6-1; 7 bases agree with TRBD1. The DNA of the CDR3 is TGTGCCAGCAGTAGAACAGGGGACAATTCACCCCTCCACTTT. Translating it yields CASSRTGDNSPLHF.